This T cell receptor (beta chain) was captured by sequencing in a study of T cell responses to AZD1222 COVID-19 vaccine. Study-wide context: The analysis combined second doses at about 4 or about 12 weeks. General study results and limits: A mostly white British donor set with more females was recruited, and clonal diversity was possibly underestimated. The reported proportion of spike-specific TCRs targeting unmutated variant regions was nearly half. Samples come after the peak T cell response, not at day 14.

In the case of this clone: Its specificity is unknown.

Sequencing used immunoSEQ multiplex PCR; TCRdb keeps in-frame clones, though not all of them. The data contain more than 150,000 clones, about nine tenths of them singletons. The CDR3 covers 13 residues. The ends were cut back, 5 bases at V and 7 bases at J, with 11 bases in the middle. Germline CDR1 reads MDHEN; CDR2 reads SYDVKM. This sequence originates from an adult in good health. Sequencing was performed on peripheral blood, taken on day 0 of AZD1222 vaccination. The chain carries TRBV28 and TRBJ2-2; D remains ambiguous. The CDR3 reads CASSQELGGELFF. The CDR3 bases are TGTGCCAGCAGTCAGGAGTTGGGCGGGGAGCTGTTTTTT.